A single sample is the source of the 3 T cell receptor beta chains below, sequenced in a study of T cell repertoires in cytomegalovirus infection. These receptors' antigens are unknown. TCRdb passed the reads through MiXCR, listing each CDR3 protein once. The profile covers fewer than 850,000 distinct CDR3 sequences, with 25% to 30% appearing a single time and about an eighth taken by the ten largest. Sequencing used cultured CD8+ T cells from PBMCs, obtained from culture after CMV antigen stimulation. The receptors derive from a human donor in good health (CMV status not recorded). Some clones in this sample may be carry-over from other donors' samples.

The chain has TRBV10-3 and TRBJ2-7; maybe TRBD1 (6 bases). The CDR3 contains 14 residues. Trimming left V 5 bases short and J 3 bases short, with 14 bases between. CDR1 is ENHRY, CDR2 SYGVKD, per germline. The CDR3 DNA sequence: TGTGCCATCAGTTCACCGGGACATCTCTACGAGCAGTACTTC. Its protein product is CAISSPGHLYEQYF.

The rearrangement uses TRBV6-5 and TRBJ2-7, with D maybe TRBD2 (6 bases). Trimming took 4 bases from V and 5 from J, leaving 15 bases between them. Germline CDR1 and CDR2: MNHEY and SVGAGI. The length of the CDR3 is 14 residues. The CDR3 nucleotides read TGTGCCAGCAGTTCCTCGACGGGGGTCCACGAGCAGTACTTC. Amino acid sequence: CASSSSTGVHEQYF.

Only a few counts were recorded for this clonotype. This chain uses TRBV6-2 or TRBV6-3 with TRBJ1-5, with 9 bases lining up with TRBD1. After removal of 2 bases from V and 2 bases from J, the junction contained 7 bases not matched to a gene. Looked up from germline, CDR1 is MNHEY and CDR2 is SVGEGT. The CDR3 extends over 17 amino acids. The chain's CDR3 is CASSYRDREDGNQPQHF. CDR3 in DNA: TGTGCCAGCAGTTACCGGGACAGGGAAGACGGCAATCAGCCCCAGCATTTT.